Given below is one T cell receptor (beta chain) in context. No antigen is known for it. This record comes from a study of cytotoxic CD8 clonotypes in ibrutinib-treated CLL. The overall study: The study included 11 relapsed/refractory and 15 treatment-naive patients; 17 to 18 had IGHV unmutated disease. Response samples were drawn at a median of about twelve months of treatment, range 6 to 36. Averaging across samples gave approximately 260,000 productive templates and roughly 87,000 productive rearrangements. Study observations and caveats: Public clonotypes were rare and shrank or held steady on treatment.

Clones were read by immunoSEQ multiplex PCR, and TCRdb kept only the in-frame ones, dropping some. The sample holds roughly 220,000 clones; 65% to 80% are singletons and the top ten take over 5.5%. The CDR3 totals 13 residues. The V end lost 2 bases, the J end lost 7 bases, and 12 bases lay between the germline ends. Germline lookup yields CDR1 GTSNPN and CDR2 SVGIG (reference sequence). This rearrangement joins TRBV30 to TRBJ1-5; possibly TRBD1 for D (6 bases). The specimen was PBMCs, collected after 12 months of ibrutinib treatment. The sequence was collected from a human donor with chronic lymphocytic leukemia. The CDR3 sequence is CAWSQRGDQPQHF. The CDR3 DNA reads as TGTGCCTGGAGTCAAAGGGGGGACCAGCCCCAGCATTTT. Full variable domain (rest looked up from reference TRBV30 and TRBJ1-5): SQTIHQWPATLVQPVGSPLSLECTVEGTSNPNLYWYRQAAGRGLQLLFYSVGIGQISSEVPQNLSASRPQDRQFILSSKKLLLSDSGFYLCAWSQRGDQPQHFGDGTRLSIL.